This record covers a single T cell receptor (beta chain). Its target antigen remains unknown. Base-call qualities are not available, and no considerably larger clone is one nucleotide away. These data are taken from a study of shared T cell receptors in the human thymus (dated by TCRdb to 2020 to 2022). At the level of the whole study: The study examined how self-reactive, shared T-cell receptor alpha chains are generated in the human thymus.

Library creation used the immunoSEQ multiplex PCR assay. This immuneACCESS table, as held by TCRdb, lists in-frame sequences with V and J called but not all clones. Of the missing ones, under half trace to an unresolved V gene in checked studies; the others have no known cause. This sample comprises some 700,000 clones, 70% to 90% of them detected only once. About 0.011% of the sample is taken by the ten largest. In the germline V gene, CDR1 corresponds to SGHVS and CDR2 to FNYEAQ. V ends up 5 bases short and J 2 bases short, with an unmatched junction base count of 14. The CDR3 goes from the cysteine to the phenylalanine over 17 residues. Only the CDR3 DNA stays, 51 bases, in frame from base 1. In addition, the sample was reused for a study of human thymus T cells. As the second publication notes: The donors were immunologically healthy infants in Finland who had open corrective cardiac surgery for congenital heart defects. Thymus tissue was collected as surgical resects that were removed during corrective cardiac surgery. Usage of V and J gene segments appeared to be biased in both the thymic and the peripheral blood repertoires. The related research reported highly overlapping thymic TCR repertoires among unrelated individuals. TCR alpha and beta repertoires from roughly 8 infant thymus samples and four related peripheral blood samples were characterized in the study. Donor ages ranging from roughly 6 to 250 days were recorded, and several male and two female infants were included in the cohort. Thymocytes were released mechanically from tissue and stored at -70 °C as pellets of 10-30 million cells. A QIAsymphony instrument was used to extract genomic DNA from the frozen cell pellets. TCRB and TCRAD loci were amplified from a standardized quantity of quality-controlled genomic DNA using the immunoSEQ multiplex PCR assay. The amplicons spanned the V(D)J region and were long enough to cover the CDR3 and allow V and J genes to be identified. Through the commercial immunoSEQ service, the amplicons were sequenced on an Illumina platform. Primer bias and sequencing errors were corrected as previously described, and TCRAD and TCRB definitions were based on the IMGT database. Analysis of the repertoires was done with immunoSEQ Analyzer 3.0 and VDJTools and included basic statistics, V/J segment usage, diversity estimates, rarefaction and pairwise overlap. To estimate diversity, the Chao1, ChaoE, Efron-Thisted, Shannon and inverse Simpson indices were applied, and diversity was also estimated on datasets down-sampled to the smallest sample. For repertoire overlap, CDR3 nucleotide sequence, V gene and J gene had to match strictly, and clustering was done by Jaccard-based multidimensional scaling. On average, roughly 810,000 unique TCRB clonotypes were obtained from thymus samples, compared with about 86,000 from blood samples.

The chain was built from TRBV7-6 and TRBJ1-1, with 7 middle bases fitting TRBD1. This clonotype was obtained from a girl less than two years old with a congenital heart defect. Donor details come from another sample of the same person, matched by shared clones. The sample consisted of thymocytes. The CDR3 loop reads CASSPGTESYSNTEAFF. The nucleotide sequence reads TGTGCCAGCAGCCCAGGGACAGAATCGTATAGTAACACTGAAGCTTTCTTT. The variable domain in full, with residues beyond the CDR3 obtained from the reference TRBV7-6 and TRBJ1-1 genes, is GAGVSQSPRYKVTKRGQDVALRCDPISGHVSLYWYRQALGQGPEFLTYFNYEAQQDKSGLPNDRFSAERPEGSISTLTIQRTEQRDSAMYRCASSPGTESYSNTEAFFGQGTRLTVV.